This TCR beta chain was obtained from a study of blood T cell repertoires in COVID-19. Study summary: The United States, Italy and Spain were the sources of the acute and convalescent COVID-19 samples. Sources were T cells, B-cell-depleted T cells, or PBMCs; the material itself was cDNA or gDNA.

The trim removed 4 bases at V and 3 bases at J, leaving 5 bases unmatched. Germline CDR1 is DFQATT and CDR2 is SNEGSKA (reference sequence). The CDR3 has 13 residues. As handled by the study authors: Reference gene primer amplification in the assay estimated nucleated cell counts. Sequencing was performed with immunoSEQ multiplex PCR; in TCRdb, only in-frame clones are kept and a portion is missing. That table supplies the V and J calls and clone size; D and trimming were determined from the DNA. The sample lists roughly 140,000 clones, approximately 82% occurring once. The V gene is TRBV20-1, the J gene TRBJ1-2, with 7 positions matching TRBD1. The source of this sequence is a woman aged 45-65 years in a cohort sampled during active or convalescent COVID-19. Sequenced input: peripheral blood. The CDR3 DNA is TGCAGTGCTAATGACAGGGCCCACTATGGCTACACCTTC. As protein: CSANDRAHYGYTF.